The TCR beta chain under discussion was sequenced for a study of blood T cell repertoires in COVID-19. As for the study in general: Sites in the United States, Italy and Spain provided acute and convalescent COVID-19 samples. T cells, B-cell-depleted T cells, or PBMCs supplied cDNA or gDNA.

Trimming took off 6 bases at V and 0 bases at J, with 15 bases between the two ends. This CDR3 is 16 amino acids long. From germline, CDR1 is MGHRA and CDR2 YSYEKL. This clone is a singleton in its sample. In the authors' workflow: Reference gene primer amplification gave estimated nucleated cell counts. This table comes from immunoSEQ multiplex PCR, and its TCRdb copy is limited to in-frame clones, with some not included. From that table come the V and J calls and clone size; the DNA was used to work out D and trimming. This table holds about 50,000 clones, about nine tenths found once. What was sequenced was peripheral blood. The V gene is TRBV4-1, the J gene TRBJ1-3; D remains unclear. This receptor was taken from a man over 45 with active COVID-19. The CDR3 DNA follows: TGCGCCAGCAGTCTTCAACCCGACTTCTCTGGAAACACCATATATTTT. Protein: CASSLQPDFSGNTIYF.